Below are 16 T cell receptor beta chains sequenced from a single sample in a study of T cells in Graves' hyperthyroidism and ophthalmopathy. TCR beta CDR3 regions were amplified from RNA. An initial round of RT-PCR targeting the TCR CDR3 relied on the HTBI primer set. TCRdb processed the multiplex PCR reads anew with MiXCR; each CDR3 protein has one entry. In the table there are 600,000 to 650,000 distinct CDR3 sequences, less than 25% of which are singletons. The sequenced sample was blood. These TCRs come from a man aged 25-40 years with Graves' ophthalmopathy.

This clonotype was seen many times. J is TRBJ2-5 and V is TRBV2; D remains ambiguous. V lost 6 bases, J lost 9 bases, and 8 bases lay in between. Looked up from germline, CDR1 is SNHLY and CDR2 is FYNNEI. The CDR3 has 10 residues. CDR3 bases: TGTGCCAGCAGGTCGGTGGCCCAGTACTTC. Its protein is CASRSVAQYF.

V usage is TRBV7-9 and J usage is TRBJ2-2; 9 nucleotides align to TRBD1. V gave up 7 bases and J gave up 4 bases; unmatched junction bases: 4. The CDR3 extends over 14 amino acids. Germline V gene lookup returns CDR1 SEHNR and CDR2 FQNEAQ (reference sequence). The CDR3 sequence is CASTGQGPTGELFF. DNA of the CDR3: TGTGCCAGCACAGGACAGGGGCCCACCGGGGAGCTGTTTTTT.

This clonotype occurred many times. The rearrangement links TRBV6-2 or TRBV6-3 to TRBJ2-7; 8 nucleotides line up with TRBD2. The CDR3 loop spans 14 amino acids. With 0 bases clipped from V and 9 bases from J, the junction kept 7 bases outside the gene matches. Germline values: CDR1 MNHEY, CDR2 SVGEGT. The CDR3 region has the DNA TGTGCCAGCAGTTACTCCGACCGACTAGCGCGGCAGTACTTC. Protein product: CASSYSDRLARQYF.

There are a few counts of this clonotype. The chain joins TRBV6-1 to TRBJ1-6, with a weak D call TRBD1 (5 bases). The CDR3 is made up of 14 amino acids. The V end lost 4 bases, the J end lost 6 bases, and 10 bases lay between the germline ends. CDR1 and CDR2 (germline): MNHNS, SASEGT. The CDR3 region is CASSAPTVNSPLHF. The CDR3 region has the DNA TGTGCCAGCAGTGCCCCGACAGTTAATTCACCCCTCCACTTT.

This clonotype was counted between two and nine times. The chain is built from TRBV20-1 and TRBJ1-1; no clear D. The V gene lost 4 bases and the J gene lost 3 bases, with 15 bases spanning the gap. This CDR3 is 14 amino acids long. CDR1 DFQATT and CDR2 SNEGSKA come from the germline V gene (reference sequence). The CDR3 DNA sequence: TGCAGTGCTAAGACTCTGGGAGGCGACACTGAAGCTTTCTTT. This translates into CSAKTLGGDTEAFF.

The J gene is TRBJ2-1, the V gene TRBV19; 9 bases map to TRBD2. With V trimmed by 5 bases and J by 0 bases, 8 bases remained unmatched. The V gene's germline CDR1 is LNHDA and CDR2 SQIVND (reference sequence). The CDR3 totals 17 residues. CDR3 sequence reads: CASSPSGRSSSYNEQFF. CDR3 DNA: TGTGCCAGTAGTCCGAGCGGGAGGTCTAGCTCCTACAATGAGCAGTTCTTC.

This chain uses TRBV10-3 with TRBJ2-1; D may be TRBD2 (6 bases). Germline V gene data show CDR1 as ENHRY and CDR2 as SYGVKD. Trimming removed 8 bases from V and 8 bases from J, with 13 bases in between. The CDR3 extends over 12 amino acids. In DNA form, the CDR3 reads TGTGCCATCTCTCTAGCGAGGCATGAGCAGTTCTTC. Amino acids: CAISLARHEQFF.

The chain combines TRBV13 with TRBJ1-1; no firm D call. V was pared by 4 bases and J by 2 bases, with 20 bases between. Germline V gene sequence: CDR1 PRHDT, CDR2 FYEKMQ (reference sequence). CDR3 length: 17 amino acids. In DNA, the CDR3 is TGTGCCAGCAGCTCAAACCAATTGACAACTATAAACACTGAAGCTTTCTTT. Translated, it gives CASSSNQLTTINTEAFF.

Concerning this clonotype: At one of its ends the junction is not consistent with the germline gene, which may arise from a read error. The genes are TRBV6-8 and TRBJ2-7; the match to TRBD2 covers 9 bases. The CDR3 is made up of 14 amino acids. The germline V gene has CDR1 MNHGY and CDR2 SAAAGT. This chain's CDR3 is CASSPLAGADEQYF. In DNA, the CDR3 is TGCGCCAGCAGCCCCTTAGCGGGGGCGGACGAGCAGTACTTC.

The chain combines TRBV4-2 with TRBJ2-2; no clear D gene. V shed 0 bases and J shed 0 bases, with 11 bases lying between them. CDR1 LGHNA and CDR2 YNFKEQ come from the germline V gene. The CDR3 is 17 residues long. The CDR3 region is CASSQEGSFANTGELFF. The CDR3 DNA sequence: TGTGCCAGCAGCCAAGAAGGGTCGTTCGCGAACACCGGGGAGCTGTTTTTT.

In this sample, this clonotype turned up many times. The rearrangement joins TRBV5-6 to TRBJ1-1; TRBD1 matches at 9 bases. The germline CDR1 and CDR2 sequences are SGHDT and YYEEEE. The CDR3 is 13 amino acids. V was clipped by 2 bases and J by 11 bases; unmatched bases: 7. The CDR3 protein is CASSFPQGASAFF. The CDR3, as DNA: TGTGCCAGCAGCTTTCCACAGGGGGCGAGCGCTTTCTTT.

V and J are TRBV7-3 and TRBJ2-3, with TRBD2 identical over 8 bases. J was trimmed by 3 bases and V by 2 bases; bases with no gene match: 4. Germline V lookup: CDR1 SGHTA, CDR2 FQGTGA. The CDR3 sequence is 15 residues long. CDR3 bases: TGTGCCAGCAGCTTATCGGGGGGGAGAACAGATACGCAGTATTTT. Translated: CASSLSGGRTDTQYF.

The genes are TRBV3-1 and TRBJ2-3; 8 bases align to TRBD2. The V and J ends lost 0 bases and 0 bases, in that order; junction bases with no gene match: 8. This CDR3 is built from 18 residues. Germline V gives CDR1 LGHDT, CDR2 YNNKEL (reference sequence). This CDR3 reads CASSQEWEASGSTDTQYF. CDR3 bases: TGTGCCAGCAGCCAAGAATGGGAGGCTAGCGGGAGCACAGATACGCAGTATTTT.

This clonotype has a handful of counts. The V gene is TRBV7-6, the J gene TRBJ2-7; no clear D gene. Germline CDR1 is SGHVS and CDR2 is FNYEAQ. The CDR3 is 16 residues long. The ends were cut back, 5 bases at V and 0 bases at J, with 17 bases in the middle. In DNA, the CDR3 is TGTGCCAGCAGCGATAGCAAGGGCAGGCGCTCCTACGAGCAGTACTTC. This translates into CASSDSKGRRSYEQYF.

V and J are TRBV6-1 and TRBJ2-7; no reliable D call. The CDR3 runs 14 residues. CDR1 is MNHNS and CDR2 is SASEGT in the germline V gene. V lost 6 bases and J lost 2, with 14 bases in between. CDR3 nucleotide sequence: TGTGCCAGCAGGATCCGGACGGCTGCCTACGAGCAGTACTTC. It is translated as CASRIRTAAYEQYF.

Concerning this clonotype: A much larger clone differs by one base, so this may be a read error. The chain employs TRBV6-5 and TRBJ1-2; 8 bases fit TRBD1. Losses at the gene ends were 4 bases for V and 3 bases for J; bases not matched to a gene: 10. CDR1 and CDR2 (germline): MNHEY, SVGAGI. CDR3 length: 16 amino acids. CDR3 sequence reads: CASSSSGTGLDYGYTF. The DNA for the CDR3 is TGTGCCAGCAGTTCCTCCGGGACAGGCCTTGACTATGGCTACACCTTC.